Listed below are T cell receptor beta chains from one sample, sequenced in a study of OX40 agonist ivuxolimab in advanced cancers. TCRdb's copy holds only in-frame clones and misses some; the assay was immunoSEQ multiplex PCR. Here the sample spans approximately 80,000 clones, about 90% being singletons. The starting material was CD4+ or CD8+ T cells sorted from blood, obtained in a trial of the OX40 agonist ivuxolimab. The receptor source for this set is an adult with an advanced solid tumor such as melanoma, head and neck, liver or kidney cancer. Each CDR3 is given with its conserved first and last residue. The D gene is left open where the match is weak. Size is omitted from some rows. Given values are once, few, many or a class for expanded clones.

v_gene,abundance,d_gene,j_gene,CDR3aa,CDR3nt
TRBV5-4,few,-,TRBJ1-5,CASSSGSNQPQHF,TGTGCCAGCAGCTCCGGAAGCAATCAGCCCCAGCATTTT
TRBV5-6,-,TRBD1,TRBJ2-7,CASSPLGQGLQYF,TGTGCCAGCAGCCCACTTGGACAGGGCTTACAGTACTTC
TRBV14,-,TRBD2,TRBJ2-7,CASSQDTSGRYEQYF,TGTGCCAGCAGCCAAGATACTAGCGGGAGGTACGAGCAGTACTTC
TRBV7-3,-,TRBD1,TRBJ1-1,CASSPGTGTEAFF,TGTGCCAGCAGCCCCGGGACAGGTACTGAAGCTTTCTTT
TRBV10-3,-,-,TRBJ2-1,CAISEYNEQFF,TGTGCCATCAGTGAGTACAATGAGCAGTTCTTC
TRBV7-6,once,TRBD1,TRBJ2-2,CASSLIVGQGSSGELFF,TGTGCCAGCAGCTTGATTGTGGGACAGGGATCGTCCGGGGAGCTGTTTTTT
TRBV5-1,-,TRBD2,TRBJ2-1,CASSPLTSGRVSYNEQFF,TGCGCCAGCAGCCCCCTGACTAGCGGGAGAGTCTCCTACAATGAGCAGTTCTTC
TRBV9,-,-,TRBJ2-2,CASSVAGRRTGELFF,TGTGCCAGCAGCGTAGCAGGGCGAAGGACCGGGGAGCTGTTTTTT
TRBV19,-,TRBD2,TRBJ2-2,CASSMGLAGVGSGELFF,TGTGCCAGTAGTATGGGACTAGCGGGAGTTGGCTCCGGGGAGCTGTTTTTT
TRBV6-5,-,-,TRBJ2-7,CASRGDRLHEQYF,TGTGCCAGCAGGGGGGACCGCCTCCACGAGCAGTACTTC
TRBV9,-,-,TRBJ2-7,CASSDPGTPSGDEQYF,TGTGCCAGCAGCGACCCCGGGACTCCGTCCGGGGACGAGCAGTACTTC
TRBV6-5,-,TRBD1,TRBJ2-5,CASSYLTGADETQYF,TGTGCCAGCAGTTACTTGACAGGGGCGGATGAGACCCAGTACTTC
TRBV5-1,-,-,TRBJ2-3,CASSWKQGFTDTQYF,TGCGCCAGCAGCTGGAAACAGGGATTCACAGATACGCAGTATTTT
TRBV4-1,-,-,TRBJ2-1,CASSKPWTSYNEQFF,TGCGCCAGCAGCAAGCCGTGGACCTCCTACAATGAGCAGTTCTTC
TRBV4-1,once,-,TRBJ1-3,CASSQEGNLRSGNTIYF,TGCGCCAGCAGCCAAGAGGGGAACTTGCGCTCTGGAAACACCATATATTTT
TRBV10-1,-,TRBD2,TRBJ2-7,CASSESSGSGEQYF,TGCGCCAGCAGTGAGTCGAGCGGGAGTGGCGAGCAGTACTTC
TRBV5-4,-,TRBD1,TRBJ2-7,CASSLKGQHYEQYF,TGTGCCAGCAGCTTGAAGGGACAGCACTACGAGCAGTACTTC
TRBV5-1,-,-,TRBJ2-2,CASINGPNTGELFF,TGCGCCAGCATCAACGGCCCGAACACCGGGGAGCTGTTTTTT
TRBV6-5,-,-,TRBJ1-4,CASRRTSYNEKLFF,TGTGCCAGCAGACGGACCTCATATAATGAAAAACTGTTTTTT
TRBV18,-,-,TRBJ2-5,CASSPPGRQTETQYF,TGTGCCAGCTCACCACCGGGTCGCCAGACAGAGACCCAGTACTTC
TRBV21-1,once,-,TRBJ2-7,CASSRGQPYEQYF,TGTGCCAGCAGCAGGGGCCAACCCTACGAGCAGTACTTC
TRBV18,-,TRBD2,TRBJ2-7,CASSPLGLAVSYEQYF,TGTGCCAGCTCACCACTAGGACTAGCGGTATCCTACGAGCAGTACTTC
TRBV27,-,TRBD2,TRBJ2-5,CASSPGGGGETQYF,TGTGCCAGCAGTCCCGGGGGGGGTGGAGAGACCCAGTACTTC
TRBV19,-,TRBD1,TRBJ2-2,CASSTRDRLTGELFF,TGTGCCAGTAGTACCCGGGACAGGCTTACCGGGGAGCTGTTTTTT
TRBV20-1,-,-,TRBJ1-2,CSEPSGYTF,TGCAGTGAGCCCAGTGGCTACACCTTC
TRBV9,-,-,TRBJ2-5,CASSVTPVAETQYF,TGTGCCAGCAGCGTAACCCCGGTCGCGGAGACCCAGTACTTC
TRBV5-1,-,-,TRBJ2-6,CASSLAEGVTGANVLTF,TGCGCCAGCAGCTTGGCCGAAGGGGTCACTGGGGCCAACGTCCTGACTTTC
TRBV2,once,-,TRBJ2-3,CASNEGGADTQYF,TGTGCCAGCAACGAGGGGGGTGCAGATACGCAGTATTTT
TRBV11-2,-,TRBD1,TRBJ2-2,CASSFTGGRTGELFF,TGTGCCAGCAGCTTCACAGGGGGCCGGACCGGGGAGCTGTTTTTT
TRBV5-1,-,TRBD1,TRBJ2-3,CASRDRGSRTDTQYF,TGCGCCAGCAGAGACAGGGGATCCCGCACAGATACGCAGTATTTT
TRBV28,-,-,TRBJ1-5,CASSSKGFRQPQHF,TGTGCCAGCAGTTCGAAGGGGTTTCGGCAGCCCCAGCATTTT
TRBV2,-,TRBD2,TRBJ2-5,CASRATSGQETQYF,TGTGCCAGCAGAGCGACTAGCGGACAAGAGACCCAGTACTTC
TRBV7-6,-,-,TRBJ2-5,CASSLADLETQYF,TGTGCCAGCAGCTTAGCAGACTTAGAGACCCAGTACTTC
TRBV6-6,-,-,TRBJ2-7,CASSTTDHEQYF,TGTGCCAGCAGTACTACCGACCACGAGCAGTACTTC
TRBV4-1,-,-,TRBJ2-3,CASSQVEVRERVDTQYF,TGCGCCAGCAGCCAAGTGGAAGTACGGGAGAGGGTAGATACGCAGTATTTT
TRBV27,-,-,TRBJ1-5,CASSWQNNQPQHF,TGTGCCAGCAGTTGGCAGAACAATCAGCCCCAGCATTTT
TRBV5-5,-,-,TRBJ1-1,CASSLVGGDQAFF,TGTGCCAGCAGCTTGGTAGGTGGGGACCAAGCTTTCTTT
TRBV14,-,-,TRBJ2-5,CASRRGEGVQETQYF,TGTGCCAGCAGGAGAGGAGAGGGCGTCCAAGAGACCCAGTACTTC
TRBV28,-,-,TRBJ1-1,CASSLVQPWAFF,TGTGCCAGCAGTTTAGTCCAACCCTGGGCTTTCTTT